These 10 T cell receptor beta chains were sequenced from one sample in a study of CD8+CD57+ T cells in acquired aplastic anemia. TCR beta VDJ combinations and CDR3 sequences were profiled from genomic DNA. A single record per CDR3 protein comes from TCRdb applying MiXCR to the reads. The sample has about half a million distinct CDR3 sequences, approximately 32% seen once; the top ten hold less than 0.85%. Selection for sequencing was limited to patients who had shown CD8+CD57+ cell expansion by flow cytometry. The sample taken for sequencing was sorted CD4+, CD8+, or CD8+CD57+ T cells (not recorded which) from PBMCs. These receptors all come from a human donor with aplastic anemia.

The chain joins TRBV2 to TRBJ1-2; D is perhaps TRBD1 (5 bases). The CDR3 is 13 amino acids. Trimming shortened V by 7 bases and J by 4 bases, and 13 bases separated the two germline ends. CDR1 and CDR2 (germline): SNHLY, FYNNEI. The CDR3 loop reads CASKEQGSYGYTF. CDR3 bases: TGTGCCAGCAAGGAGCAGGGTTCCTATGGCTACACCTTC.

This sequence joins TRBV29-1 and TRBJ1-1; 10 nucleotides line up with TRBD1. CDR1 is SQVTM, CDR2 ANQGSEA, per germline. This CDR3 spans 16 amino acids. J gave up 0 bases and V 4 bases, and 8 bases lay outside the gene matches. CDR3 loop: CSVGGTGVGMNTEAFF. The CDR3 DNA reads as TGCAGCGTTGGGGGGACAGGGGTTGGGATGAACACTGAAGCTTTCTTT.

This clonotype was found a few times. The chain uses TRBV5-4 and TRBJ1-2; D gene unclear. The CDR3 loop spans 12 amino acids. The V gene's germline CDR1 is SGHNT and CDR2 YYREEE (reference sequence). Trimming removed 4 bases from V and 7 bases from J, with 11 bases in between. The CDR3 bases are TGTGCCAGCAGCCACGGACCGGTTGGCTACACCTTC. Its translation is CASSHGPVGYTF.

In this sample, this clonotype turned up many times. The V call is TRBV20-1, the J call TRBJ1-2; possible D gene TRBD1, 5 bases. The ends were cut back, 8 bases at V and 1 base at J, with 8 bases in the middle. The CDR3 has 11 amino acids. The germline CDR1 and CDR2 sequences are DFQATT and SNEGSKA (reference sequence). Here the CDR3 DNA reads TGCAGTTTGAGGGGTAACTATGGCTACACCTTC. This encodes CSLRGNYGYTF.

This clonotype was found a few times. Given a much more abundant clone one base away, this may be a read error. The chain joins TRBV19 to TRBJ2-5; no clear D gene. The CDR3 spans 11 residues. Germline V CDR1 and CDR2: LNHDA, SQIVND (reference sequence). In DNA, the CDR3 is TGTGCCAGTGGGCCCTTCGAAACCCAGCACTTC. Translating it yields CASGPFETQHF.

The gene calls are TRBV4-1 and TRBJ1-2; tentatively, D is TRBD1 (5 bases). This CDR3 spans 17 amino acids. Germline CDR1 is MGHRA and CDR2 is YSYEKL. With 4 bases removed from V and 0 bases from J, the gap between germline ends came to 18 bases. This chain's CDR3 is CASSREATGNSNYGYTF. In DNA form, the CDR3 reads TGCGCCAGCAGCCGAGAGGCCACAGGAAATTCTAACTATGGCTACACCTTC.

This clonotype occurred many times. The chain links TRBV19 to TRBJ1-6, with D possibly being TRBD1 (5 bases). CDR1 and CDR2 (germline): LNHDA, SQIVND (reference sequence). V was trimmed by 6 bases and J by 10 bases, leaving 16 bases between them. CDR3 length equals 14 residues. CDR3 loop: CASSPRGILSPLHF. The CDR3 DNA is TGTGCCAGTAGCCCCCGGGGGATACTGTCACCCCTCCACTTT.

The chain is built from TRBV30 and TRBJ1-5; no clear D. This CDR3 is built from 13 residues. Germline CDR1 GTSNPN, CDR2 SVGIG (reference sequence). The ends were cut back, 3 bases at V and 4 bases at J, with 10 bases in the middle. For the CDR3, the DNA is TGTGCCTGGAGCCCTCAGAGAAATCAGCCCCAGCATTTT. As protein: CAWSPQRNQPQHF. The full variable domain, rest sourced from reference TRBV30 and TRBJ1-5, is SQTIHQWPATLVQPVGSPLSLECTVEGTSNPNLYWYRQAAGRGLQLLFYSVGIGQISSEVPQNLSASRPQDRQFILSSKKLLLSDSGFYLCAWSPQRNQPQHFGDGTRLSIL.

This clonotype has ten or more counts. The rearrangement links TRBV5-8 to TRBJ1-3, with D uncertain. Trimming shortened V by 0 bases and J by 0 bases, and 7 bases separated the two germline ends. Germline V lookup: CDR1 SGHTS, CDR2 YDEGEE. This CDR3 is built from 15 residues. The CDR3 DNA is TGTGCCAGCAGCTTGGACGCCAGCTCTGGAAACACCATATATTTT. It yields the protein CASSLDASSGNTIYF.

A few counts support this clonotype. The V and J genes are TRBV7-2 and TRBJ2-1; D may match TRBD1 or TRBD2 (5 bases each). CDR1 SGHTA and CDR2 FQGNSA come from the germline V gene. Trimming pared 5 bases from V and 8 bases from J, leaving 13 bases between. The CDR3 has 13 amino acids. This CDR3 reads CASSRVRGYEQFF. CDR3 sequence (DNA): TGTGCCAGCAGCCGGGTCCGGGGCTATGAGCAGTTCTTC.